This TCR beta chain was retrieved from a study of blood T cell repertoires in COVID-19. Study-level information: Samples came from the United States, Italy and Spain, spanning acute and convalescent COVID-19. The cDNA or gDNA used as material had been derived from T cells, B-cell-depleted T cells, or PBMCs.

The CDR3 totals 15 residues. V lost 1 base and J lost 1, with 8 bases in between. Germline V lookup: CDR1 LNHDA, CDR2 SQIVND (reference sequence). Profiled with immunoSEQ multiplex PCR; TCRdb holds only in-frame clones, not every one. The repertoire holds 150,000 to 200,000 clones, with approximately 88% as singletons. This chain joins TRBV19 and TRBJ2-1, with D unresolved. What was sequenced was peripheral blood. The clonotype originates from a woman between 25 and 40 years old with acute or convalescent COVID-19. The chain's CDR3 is CASSIATLSYNEQFF. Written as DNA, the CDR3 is TGTGCCAGTAGTATAGCGACACTTTCCTACAATGAGCAGTTCTTC.